This is a list of T cell receptor beta chains from one sample in a study of blood T cell repertoires in COVID-19. Data came from immunoSEQ multiplex PCR; TCRdb stores just in-frame clones and leaves some out. The sample carries around 200,000 clones, under 90% recorded once. Sequenced: peripheral blood. These receptor sequences come from a woman aged 80 or over with active or convalescent COVID-19. CDR3s include the opening cysteine and the closing phenylalanine or tryptophan. The D gene is left open where the match is weak. Not all rows give a size; the values are once, few, many and, for expanded clones, a class.

abundance,j_gene,v_gene,d_gene,CDR3nt,CDR3aa
.,TRBJ2-3,TRBV5-1,TRBD2,TGCGCCAGCAGCCCGGGACTAGCGGGAGGGCCCGGGGGTACAGATACGCAGTATTTT,CASSPGLAGGPGGTDTQYF
.,TRBJ2-3,TRBV2,TRBD2,TGTGCCAGTGGGGGGAGGGACCGCACAGATACGCAGTATTTT,CASGGRDRTDTQYF
once,TRBJ1-2,TRBV5-1,.,TGCGCCAGCAGCCCTCAGGGGACTAACTATGGCTACACCTTC,CASSPQGTNYGYTF
.,TRBJ1-1,TRBV6-2/TRBV6-3,.,TGTGCCAGCAGTTACGCGGAGGGGATGAACACTGAAGCTTTCTTT,CASSYAEGMNTEAFF
.,TRBJ2-7,TRBV28,TRBD1,TGTGCCAGCAGTCACGACAGGGGGTCCTCCCCATACGAGCAGTACTTC,CASSHDRGSSPYEQYF
.,TRBJ2-4,TRBV3-1/TRBV3-2,TRBD1,TGTGCCAGCAGCCCACCACGGGACAGGGAAAAAACCAAAAACATTCAGTACTTC,CASSPPRDREKTKNIQYF
once,TRBJ1-2,TRBV11-3,.,TGTGCCAGCAGCCCTTCGCGGGGGACGTTCTATGGCTACACCTTC,CASSPSRGTFYGYTF
.,TRBJ1-4,TRBV5-6,TRBD1,TGTGCCAGCAGCCTAGACAGGGGACGGGGCGGTGAAAAACTGTTTTTT,CASSLDRGRGGEKLFF
once,TRBJ2-7,TRBV5-1,.,TGCGCCAGCAGCTTGGTTCCAGGGCCCGAGCAGTACTTC,CASSLVPGPEQYF
.,TRBJ2-2,TRBV6-5,.,TGTGCCAGCACAACGGGGGATTACACCGGGGAGCTGTTTTTT,CASTTGDYTGELFF
.,TRBJ1-1,TRBV7-9,TRBD1,TGTGCCAGCAGCTTACTACAGGGGGCCGCTGAAGCTTTCTTT,CASSLLQGAAEAFF
.,TRBJ1-1,TRBV20-1,.,TGCAGTGCTAGTTCGGGGAACACTGAAGCTTTCTTT,CSASSGNTEAFF
few,TRBJ1-2,TRBV7-2,.,TGTGCCAGCAGCTTACGAAGGGCGGGGTATGGCTACACCTTC,CASSLRRAGYGYTF
.,TRBJ2-6,TRBV29-1,.,TGCAGCGCCTTCATGAGTGCTGGGGCCAACGTCCTGACTTTC,CSAFMSAGANVLTF
.,TRBJ1-2,TRBV19,.,TGTGCCAGTAGTATTAGTCTTGGGCGAGGCTACACCTTC,CASSISLGRGYTF
.,TRBJ2-3,TRBV18,.,TGTGCCAGCTCACCGCAGGCCGATACGCAGTATTTT,CASSPQADTQYF
.,TRBJ1-5,TRBV7-2,.,TGTGCCAGCAGCTTAACAGGGCAGAATCAGCCCCAGCATTTT,CASSLTGQNQPQHF
.,TRBJ1-1,TRBV19,.,TGTGCCAGTAGTACCATTACAGGGAAGACTGAAGCTTTCTTT,CASSTITGKTEAFF
.,TRBJ2-7,TRBV5-1,.,TGCGCCAGCAGCTTGGCCTTACAACCGGGACACCAGTCCTACGAGCAGTACTTC,CASSLALQPGHQSYEQYF
.,TRBJ2-3,TRBV19,TRBD2,TGTGCCAGTAGTATAGGTAGGGGAGGGCAGGGCACAGATACGCAGTATTTT,CASSIGRGGQGTDTQYF
.,TRBJ2-4,TRBV19,TRBD1,TGTGCCAGCGGGACAGGGGGCGCTGGAAACATTCAGTACTTC,CASGTGGAGNIQYF
.,TRBJ2-6,TRBV5-4,.,TGTGCCAGCAGCTTCGAGGACTCTGGGGCCAACGTCCTGACTTTC,CASSFEDSGANVLTF
.,TRBJ1-5,TRBV7-9,TRBD1,TGTGCCAGCAGCTTATCGAGGGACAGGGGCTATGATCAGCCCCAGCATTTT,CASSLSRDRGYDQPQHF